What follows describes a single TCR beta chain. Clones were sequenced by immunoSEQ multiplex PCR, and TCRdb holds only the in-frame ones, with some missing. The sample carries about 270,000 clones, approximately 89% recorded once. The sample comes from a study of blood T cell repertoires in COVID-19. The overall study: T cells, B-cell-depleted T cells, or PBMCs provided the cDNA or gDNA that served as material.

This TCR was recovered from a woman aged 40 to 50 with acute COVID-19. The sample was PBMCs or T cells enriched from blood (not recorded which).

The CDR3 DNA is TGTGCCACCAGTGATAGGCCGGGATTCTCTGGGGCCAACGTCCTGACTTTC. Its translation is CATSDRPGFSGANVLTF. The V and J genes are TRBV24-1 and TRBJ2-6, with a weak D call TRBD2 (5 bases). V was trimmed by 3 bases and J by 0 bases, leaving 11 bases between them. The CDR3 length is 17 residues. Germline V CDR1 and CDR2: KGHDR, SFDVKD.